Listed below are T cell receptor beta chains from one sample, sequenced in a study of control samples from healthy donors and cancer patients. The assay was immunoSEQ multiplex PCR, and TCRdb's table has in-frame clones only and misses some. Of some 120,000 clones detected, 80% to 90% appear once; the ten largest clones hold 1.1%. Source material: PBMCs. The receptors derive from a woman in her forties or fifties with colorectal cancer. Each CDR3 is given with its conserved first and last residue. Fields, in order: J gene, D gene, V gene, CDR3 DNA, CDR3 protein. D genes are given only for firm matches.

j_call: TRBJ1-2; d_call: -; v_call: TRBV2; cdr3_nt: TGTGCCAGCAGTGAAAGGGGGACCAGCTTTAATGGCTACACCTTC; cdr3_aa: CASSERGTSFNGYTF
j_call: TRBJ1-1; d_call: -; v_call: TRBV27; cdr3_nt: TGTGCCAGCAGTTTATCCTCCGAGACTGAAGCTTTCTTT; cdr3_aa: CASSLSSETEAFF
j_call: TRBJ2-2; d_call: -; v_call: TRBV12-3/TRBV12-4; cdr3_nt: TGTGCCAGCAGCCGGACCAACACCGGGGAGCTGTTTTTT; cdr3_aa: CASSRTNTGELFF
j_call: TRBJ2-7; d_call: TRBD2; v_call: TRBV14; cdr3_nt: TGTGCCAGCAGCCAAGAGGGGGCTAGCGGGAGCGTGTCCTACGAGCAGTACTTC; cdr3_aa: CASSQEGASGSVSYEQYF
j_call: TRBJ1-5; d_call: -; v_call: TRBV18; cdr3_nt: TGTGCCAGCTCACCATCCCAGAGAGAGCCCCAGCATTTT; cdr3_aa: CASSPSQREPQHF
j_call: TRBJ1-5; d_call: -; v_call: TRBV28; cdr3_nt: TGTGCCAGCAGTTTAGGGCCTTCGGGGGGTCAGCCCCAGCATTTT; cdr3_aa: CASSLGPSGGQPQHF
j_call: TRBJ1-3; d_call: -; v_call: TRBV19; cdr3_nt: TGTGCCAGTAGTATATCTGGAAACACCATATATTTT; cdr3_aa: CASSISGNTIYF
j_call: TRBJ1-2; d_call: -; v_call: TRBV2; cdr3_nt: TGTGCCAGCAGTGAAGCCTTAAGACCCTACACCTTC; cdr3_aa: CASSEALRPYTF
j_call: TRBJ2-5; d_call: TRBD1; v_call: TRBV19; cdr3_nt: TGTGCCAGTAGTCCCCGCGGACAGGGTGCAGAGACCCAGTACTTC; cdr3_aa: CASSPRGQGAETQYF
j_call: TRBJ1-2; d_call: -; v_call: TRBV28; cdr3_nt: TGTGCCAGTTCCAAAGCGGCGGAATATGGCTACACCTTC; cdr3_aa: CASSKAAEYGYTF
j_call: TRBJ2-1; d_call: TRBD2; v_call: TRBV5-5; cdr3_nt: TGTGCCAGCAGCTTGGGAGGGAGGGCCCTCGGAAATGAGCAGTTCTTC; cdr3_aa: CASSLGGRALGNEQFF
j_call: TRBJ1-5; d_call: TRBD1; v_call: TRBV2; cdr3_nt: TGTGCCAGCAGTGAACGACAGGGGTTGAATAGCAATCAGCCCCAGCATTTT; cdr3_aa: CASSERQGLNSNQPQHF
j_call: TRBJ2-2; d_call: -; v_call: TRBV7-3; cdr3_nt: TGTGCCAGCAGCCCCCAGACAGGGAACACCGGGGAGCTGTTTTTT; cdr3_aa: CASSPQTGNTGELFF
j_call: TRBJ2-5; d_call: -; v_call: TRBV27; cdr3_nt: TGTGCCAGCAGTTTTACAGGGCTTGGTGAGACCCAGTACTTC; cdr3_aa: CASSFTGLGETQYF
j_call: TRBJ1-2; d_call: -; v_call: TRBV3-1/TRBV3-2; cdr3_nt: TGTGCCAGCAGCCAAGATCCCGGGAGTAGCTATGGCTACACCTTC; cdr3_aa: CASSQDPGSSYGYTF
j_call: TRBJ2-3; d_call: TRBD1; v_call: TRBV14; cdr3_nt: TGTGCCAGCAGCCGCCTGGGACAGGGGGCTGCAGATACGCAGTATTTT; cdr3_aa: CASSRLGQGAADTQYF
j_call: TRBJ1-2; d_call: -; v_call: TRBV9; cdr3_nt: TGTGCCAGCAGCGTAGCTGGGACGGCGGGCTACACCTTC; cdr3_aa: CASSVAGTAGYTF
j_call: TRBJ2-7; d_call: TRBD1; v_call: TRBV9; cdr3_nt: TGTGCCAGCAGCCCCGGACAGGTCTCCTACGAGCAGTACTTC; cdr3_aa: CASSPGQVSYEQYF
j_call: TRBJ1-2; d_call: -; v_call: TRBV19; cdr3_nt: TGTGCCAGTAGTACCCTGGGAGGAGGGCTTGGCTACACCTTC; cdr3_aa: CASSTLGGGLGYTF
j_call: TRBJ2-2; d_call: -; v_call: TRBV12-3/TRBV12-4; cdr3_nt: TGTGCCAGCCTTGGCGTTTCCACCGGGGAGCTGTTTTTT; cdr3_aa: CASLGVSTGELFF